This TCR beta chain was identified during a study of T cell clones after liver transplantation. This clone was observed once. The table came from immunoSEQ multiplex PCR; TCRdb's copy has only in-frame clones and leaves some out. The sample records tens of thousands of clones, about four fifths being singletons. Germline CDR1 MNHEY, CDR2 SMNVEV (reference sequence). With V trimmed by 8 bases and J by 2 bases, 35 bases remained unmatched. The CDR3 is 23 residues long. The chain is built from TRBV27 and TRBJ2-5; 7 nucleotides line up with TRBD1. The sequencing here drew on CD4+ T cells from blood, taken 12 months after liver transplant. The receptor was isolated from a human patient who received a liver transplant. T cells may partly derive from the graft donor. The CDR3: CASCGLGSFSGDRVFQNQETQYF. The CDR3 coding sequence is TGTGCCAGCTGCGGGTTGGGGAGTTTCTCTGGAGACAGGGTTTTTCAGAATCAAGAGACCCAGTACTTC.